Sequencing of this T cell receptor (beta chain) was carried out in a study of early T cells in non-severe SARS-CoV-2 infection. At the level of the study: Unsorted whole-blood RNA was sequenced in bulk, leaving chains unpaired.

The CDR3 consists of 14 residues. The germline CDR1 and CDR2 sequences are LGHDT and YNNKEL (reference sequence). The V and J ends lost 4 bases and 0 bases respectively, with 9 bases between them. The TCR library protocol was used to attach unique molecular identifiers. These identifiers were attached to individual cDNA molecules. One entry per CDR3 protein, called by TCRdb with MiXCR from the 5' RACE reads. Among approximately 37,000 distinct CDR3 sequences listed, about 7.4% were seen once. This receptor was identified in an adult who was a healthcare worker with PCR-confirmed SARS-CoV-2 infection or an uninfected control (not recorded which). The chain uses TRBV3-1 and TRBJ1-2; perhaps TRBD1 as D (5 bases). The sequences come from whole blood, collected at baseline. This chain's CDR3 is CASSLTATNYGYTF. The CDR3 nucleotides read TGTGCCAGCAGCCTGACAGCCACTAACTATGGCTACACCTTC.